Described below is a single T cell receptor (beta chain) sequence and its context. It has no known antigen specificity. Within one base of it there is no much larger clone, and no base qualities were kept. Libraries were prepared through the immunoSEQ multiplex PCR assay. For TCR sequencing, RNA was extracted from every sample and reverse transcribed into cDNA to serve as template. SuperScript III was used to make first-strand cDNA, primed with a 2:1 mix of oligo-dT and random hexamers. A synthetic immune receptor repertoire was used to measure amplification bias, and any remaining bias was corrected computationally. For the original study's pipeline: Raw reads were preprocessed for error removal, and CDR3 was defined according to IMGT conventions as running from the conserved cysteine to phenylalanine. Clonality was computed as 1 minus the Shannon entropy, with the entropy normalized by log2 of the number of productive unique TCRs. Scalp TCRbeta sequences were cross-referenced with sorted blood CD4 and CD8 repertoires so that the CD4 or CD8 identity of scalp clones could be inferred. TCRdb took over this immuneACCESS table, retaining in-frame rearrangements with V and J assigned. Such tables are incomplete; in checked studies, under half of the missing clones stem from an unresolved V gene, and the remainder is unexplained. V, J and clone size were drawn from that table, and D and trimming were deduced from the DNA. The sample yields a few hundred thousand clones; roughly two fifths were counted once. 0.45% to 0.55% of the sample is in the top ten clones.

This specimen belongs to a study of CD8+ T cells in alopecia areata (dated 2018 in TCRdb). Turning to the overall study: Treated patients were enrolled in an open-label pilot trial of oral tofacitinib, 5 to 10 mg twice daily, for moderate-to-severe alopecia areata. Tofacitinib was given for 6 to 18 months, followed by 6 months of follow-up off drug to assess delayed response and recurrence. In treated patients, disease severity was measured using the SALT score, which gives the percentage of scalp surface area affected. In both human patients and the C3H/HeJ mouse model, the study applied high-throughput TCRbeta sequencing to look at T cell clonal expansion in alopecia areata. Human TCRbeta sequencing covered scalp tissue and sorted CD4+ and CD8+ peripheral blood T cells from patchy and totalis/universalis alopecia areata patients and healthy controls. Biopsies were taken from tofacitinib-treated patients at baseline and again at 4 and 24 weeks into treatment, and several of those patients also had a later scalp biopsy. Scalp clonality was compared across normal scalp (n=4), patchy alopecia areata scalp (n=8), and alopecia totalis/universalis scalp (n=8). The RNA source kit depended on sample type: the PAXgene miRNA kit for fixed scalp, the miRNeasy kit for PBMCs, and the RNeasy kit for mouse skin. TCRbeta CDR3 regions were amplified by immunoSEQ multiplex PCR with 35 Vbeta forward and 13 Jbeta reverse primers.

Counted from cysteine to phenylalanine, this CDR3 has 14 amino acids. The entry retains the CDR3 DNA only, 42 bases that are in frame from base 1. The trim is 4 bases for V and 3 bases for J, with a gap of 12 bases between the germline ends. The CDR1 and CDR2 encoded by the germline V gene (reference sequence) are LNHDA and SQIVND. What the treatment or condition label conveys for this sample: oral pan-JAK inhibitor, 5-10 mg twice daily. Peripheral blood and lesional scalp punch biopsies were obtained from patients with alopecia areata. PBMCs were separated by density centrifugation and stained for CD3, CD4 and CD8, after which CD4+ and CD8+ T cells were sorted on a FACSAria. The paper as a whole reports these results and caveats: Because the treated cohort was small and included a single nonresponder, larger studies are needed to assess links between baseline CD8+ expansion and response. Scalp clonality and the number of expanded CD8+ clones among the top 100 scalp clones were significantly decreased by tofacitinib. Unlike mouse skin, which is dominated by gammadelta T cells, normal human skin has resident alphabeta T cells that are also sequenced, and this complicates analysis of the scalp TCR repertoire. Compared with mice, TCR sequences shared between patients were less clear, possibly partly because of HLA diversity across the patient population. Lesional scalp, especially in alopecia totalis/universalis, showed higher clonality and more expanded CD8+ clones than normal scalp, suggesting antigenic drive. During tofacitinib treatment, many expanded lesional clones remained in scalp and blood, and this persistence may partly explain relapse after treatment is stopped.

The chain was built from TRBV19 and TRBJ2-5; TRBD2 is a weak D gene call, 6 bases matching. This clonotype originated in a human donor with alopecia areata. The specimen was CD4+ T cells sorted from blood, collected around week 30, from a patient treated with tofacitinib. The DNA reads TGTGCCAGTAGTACCTACTCGGGAGAAGAGACCCAGTACTTC. This yields the protein CASSTYSGEETQYF.